Listed here is a single TCR beta chain. Its target is unknown. The CDR3 consists of 13 residues. From germline, CDR1 is SQVTM and CDR2 ANQGSEA. Trimming pared 2 bases from V and 3 bases from J, leaving 11 bases between. This entry comes from a study of TIL therapy for anti-PD-1-resistant metastatic lung cancer. The sample's time point: pre-treatment sample, taken before nivolumab and TIL therapy. This was the immunoSEQ v3 assay. The repertoire was sequenced with immunoSEQ multiplex PCR; TCRdb's copy has only in-frame clones and lacks some. The sample contains tens of thousands of clones, less than 85% of which appear only once. Notes on the study in general: This highly selected cohort may not generalize to typical lung cancer patients.

Sequencing used blood, obtained at baseline. The rearrangement uses TRBV29-1 and TRBJ2-7, with D perhaps given as TRBD1 or TRBD2 (5 bases each). The sequence derives from a person between 25 and 79 years old with non-small cell lung cancer. CDR3 region: CSVEIGDLYEQYF. The CDR3 DNA reads TGCAGCGTTGAAATCGGGGACCTCTACGAGCAGTACTTC.